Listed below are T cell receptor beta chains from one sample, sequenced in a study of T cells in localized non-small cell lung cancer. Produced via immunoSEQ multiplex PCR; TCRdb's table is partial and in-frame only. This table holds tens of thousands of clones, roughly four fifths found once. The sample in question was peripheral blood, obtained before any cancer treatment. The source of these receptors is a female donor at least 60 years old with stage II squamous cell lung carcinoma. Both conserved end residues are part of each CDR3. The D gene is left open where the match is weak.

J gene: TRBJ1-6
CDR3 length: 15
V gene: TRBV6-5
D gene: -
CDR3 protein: CASKQQGANNSPLHF

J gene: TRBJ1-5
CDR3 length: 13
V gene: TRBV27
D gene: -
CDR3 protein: CASSLERSQPQHF

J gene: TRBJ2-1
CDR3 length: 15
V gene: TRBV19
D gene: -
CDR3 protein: CASSSQPTGMNEQFF

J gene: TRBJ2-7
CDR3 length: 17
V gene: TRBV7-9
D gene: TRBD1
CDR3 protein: CASSSFTGGTLSYEQYF

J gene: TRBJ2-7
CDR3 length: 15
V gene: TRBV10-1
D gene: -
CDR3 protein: CASRPPEGDPYEQYF

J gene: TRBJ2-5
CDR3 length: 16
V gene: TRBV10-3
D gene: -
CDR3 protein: CAIGPGRGASQETQYF

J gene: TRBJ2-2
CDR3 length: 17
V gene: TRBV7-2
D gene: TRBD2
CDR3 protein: CASSLSGGSRNTGELFF

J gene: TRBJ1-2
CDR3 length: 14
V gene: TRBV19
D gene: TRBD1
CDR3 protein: CASTWDRSVRGYTF

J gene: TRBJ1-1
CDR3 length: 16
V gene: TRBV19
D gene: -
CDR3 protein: CASTSTAGRMNTEAFF

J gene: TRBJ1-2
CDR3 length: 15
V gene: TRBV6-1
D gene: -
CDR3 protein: CASSGARLGRDGYTF

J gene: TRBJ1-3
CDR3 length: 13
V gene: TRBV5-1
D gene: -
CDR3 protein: CASSLASGNTIYF

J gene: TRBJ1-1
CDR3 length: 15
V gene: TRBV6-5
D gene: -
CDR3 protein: CASSLMDHRAGQAFF

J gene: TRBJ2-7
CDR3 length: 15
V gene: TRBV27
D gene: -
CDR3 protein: CASSLSPSVEGEQYF

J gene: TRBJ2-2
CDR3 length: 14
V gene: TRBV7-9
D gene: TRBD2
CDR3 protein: CASSKGLNTGELFF

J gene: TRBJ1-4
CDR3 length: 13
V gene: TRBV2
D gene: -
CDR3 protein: CASSGGTNEKLFF

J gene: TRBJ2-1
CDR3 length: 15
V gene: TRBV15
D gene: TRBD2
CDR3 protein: CATTQTSGVPNEQFF

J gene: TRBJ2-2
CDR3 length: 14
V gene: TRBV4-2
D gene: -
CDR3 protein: CASSQAATARELFF

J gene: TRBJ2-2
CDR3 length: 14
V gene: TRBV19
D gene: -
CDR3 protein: CASSISKGAGELFF

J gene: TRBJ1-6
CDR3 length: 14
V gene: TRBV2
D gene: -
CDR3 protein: CASSEVRMNSPLHF

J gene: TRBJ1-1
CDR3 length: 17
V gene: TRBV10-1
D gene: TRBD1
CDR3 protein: CASSDGQGSLRDTEAFF

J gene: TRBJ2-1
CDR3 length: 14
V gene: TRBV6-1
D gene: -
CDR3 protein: CASSSFDQSHEQFF

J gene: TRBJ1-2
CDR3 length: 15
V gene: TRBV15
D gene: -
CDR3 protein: CATSRLPTQNYGYTF

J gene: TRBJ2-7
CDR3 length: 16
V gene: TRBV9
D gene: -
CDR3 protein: CASSPRGGDGTYEQYF

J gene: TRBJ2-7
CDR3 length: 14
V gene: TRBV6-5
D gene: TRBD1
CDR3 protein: CASRNRGSSNEQYF

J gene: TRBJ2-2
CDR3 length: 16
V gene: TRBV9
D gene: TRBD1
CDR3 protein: CASSVDPGGNTGELFF

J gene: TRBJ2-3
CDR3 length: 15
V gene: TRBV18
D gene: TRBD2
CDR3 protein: CASSPAGGFEDTQYF

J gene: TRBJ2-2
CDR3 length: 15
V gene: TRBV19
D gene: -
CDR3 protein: CASSPRTGRAGELFF

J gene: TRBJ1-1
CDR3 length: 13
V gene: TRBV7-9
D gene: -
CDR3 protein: CASSFQENTEAFF

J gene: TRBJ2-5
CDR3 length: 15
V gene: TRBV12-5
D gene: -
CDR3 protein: CASGPGYGFQETQYF

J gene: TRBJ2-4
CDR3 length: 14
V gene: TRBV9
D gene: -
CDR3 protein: CASSVERVSNIQYF

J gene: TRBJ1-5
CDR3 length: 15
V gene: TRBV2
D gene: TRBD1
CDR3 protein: CASSETGGGNQPQHF

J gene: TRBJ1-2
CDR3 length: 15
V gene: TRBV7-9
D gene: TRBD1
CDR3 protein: CASSSGGWANYGYTF

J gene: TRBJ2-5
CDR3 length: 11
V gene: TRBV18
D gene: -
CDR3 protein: CASSTKETQYF

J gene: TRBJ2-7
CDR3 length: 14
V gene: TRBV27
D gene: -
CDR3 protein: CASSSAGSSRKQYF

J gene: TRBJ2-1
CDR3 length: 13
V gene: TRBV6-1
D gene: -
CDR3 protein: CASSWDIYNEQFF

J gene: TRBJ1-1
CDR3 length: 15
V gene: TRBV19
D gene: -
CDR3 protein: CASSKRGGYNTEAFF

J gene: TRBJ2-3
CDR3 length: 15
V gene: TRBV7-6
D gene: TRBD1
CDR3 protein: CASSDPTGPADTQYF

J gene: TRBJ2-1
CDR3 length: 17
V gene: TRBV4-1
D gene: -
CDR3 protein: CASSDHALVQGRNEQFF

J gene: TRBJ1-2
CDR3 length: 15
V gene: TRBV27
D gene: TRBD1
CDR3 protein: CASRSGGGGDYGYTF

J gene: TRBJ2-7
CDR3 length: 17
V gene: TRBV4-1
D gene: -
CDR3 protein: CASSQEPTGADPYEQYF

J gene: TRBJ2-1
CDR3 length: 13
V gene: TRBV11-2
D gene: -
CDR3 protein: CASSLGSYNEQFF

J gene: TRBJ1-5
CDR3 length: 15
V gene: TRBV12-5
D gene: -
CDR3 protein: CASARDGNSNQPQHF

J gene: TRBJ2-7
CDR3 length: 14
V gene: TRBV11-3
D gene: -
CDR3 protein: CASSLNSARGEQYF

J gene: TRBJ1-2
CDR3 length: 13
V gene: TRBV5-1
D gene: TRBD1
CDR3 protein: CASSLEGGGGYTF

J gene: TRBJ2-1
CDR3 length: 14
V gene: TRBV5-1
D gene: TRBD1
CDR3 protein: CASSLVDRGGEQFF

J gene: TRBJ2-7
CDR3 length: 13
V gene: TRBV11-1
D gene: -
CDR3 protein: CASSLAEGGRQYF

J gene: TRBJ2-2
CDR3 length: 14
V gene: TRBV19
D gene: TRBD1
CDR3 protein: CASRPGQGDGELFF

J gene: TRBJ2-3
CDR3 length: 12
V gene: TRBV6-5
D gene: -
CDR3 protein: CASSYRADTQYF

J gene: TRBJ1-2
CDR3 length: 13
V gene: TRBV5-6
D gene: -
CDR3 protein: CASSPFSAYGYTF

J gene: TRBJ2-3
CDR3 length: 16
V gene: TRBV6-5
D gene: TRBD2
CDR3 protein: CASSYGRLAAPDTQYF

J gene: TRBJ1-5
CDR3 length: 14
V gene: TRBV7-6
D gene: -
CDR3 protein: CASSPGTAQQPQHF

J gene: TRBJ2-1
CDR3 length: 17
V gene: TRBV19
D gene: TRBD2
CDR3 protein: CASSFGTSGGAYNEQFF

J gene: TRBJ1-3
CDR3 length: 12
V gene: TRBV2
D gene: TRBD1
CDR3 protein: CARQGLGNTIYF

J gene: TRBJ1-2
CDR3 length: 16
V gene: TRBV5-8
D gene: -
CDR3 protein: CASSRDLSRGDYGYTF